A selection of T cell receptor beta chains follows, all from one sample in a study of blood T cell repertoires in COVID-19. TCRdb's table, derived via immunoSEQ multiplex PCR, lists solely in-frame clones and lacks some. The sample has a few hundred thousand clones; roughly nine tenths are singletons. The sequencing input was peripheral blood. The receptors shown here come from a woman in her sixties or seventies with COVID-19, enrolled during active disease. Each CDR3 is given without its conserved first and last residue. The order of the fields is V gene, CDR3 protein.

TRBV18,ASSPRAGVEGEKLF
TRBV7-7,ASSLRGGQGETQY
TRBV15,ATSRGVGLESSRQPQH
TRBV15,ATSRGAEGGNTEAF
TRBV5-6,ASSSEYSYNSPLH
TRBV5-8,ANSVAGPGNEQF
TRBV28,ASSPGTPYYQPQH
TRBV4-2,ASSQEGLAGGREQY
TRBV5-1,ASSTLTGATEAF
TRBV7-2,ASSPRSKSEAF
TRBV7-3,ASSLRRAGTEAF
TRBV2,ASSEGTGWVGYT
TRBV5-5,ASSMTELNEKLF
TRBV4-1,ASSQELRGISNQPQH
TRBV9,ASSVGGSGWDEQF
TRBV7-9,ASSGTRGYDGYT
TRBV5-1,ASSLAPTQETQY
TRBV2,ASRTGGYYGYT
TRBV19,ASRGAAGGSHQPQH
TRBV2,ASSRTGGKDTIY
TRBV2,AGARRAHTGELF
TRBV2,ASSEALWGRNSPLH
TRBV6-6,ASRDRVHEQY
TRBV9,ASSATPQGYEQY
TRBV11-2,ASSYDRVNEKLF
TRBV18,ASSPQGQNQPQH
TRBV12-3/TRBV12-4,ASSHGVNTEAF
TRBV28,ASSLIFSGQDGNTIY
TRBV6-6,ATGPGQGAMNSPLH
TRBV30,AWSEGQGLDAF
TRBV12-3/TRBV12-4,ASSLGQGLEAF
TRBV7-2,ASSLDSRNEKLF
TRBV7-3,ASSLGRQGGRSGANVLT
TRBV11-2,ASTRWDSTTDTQY
TRBV5-8,ASSSPKQTYEQY
TRBV6-5,ASRGTGQGLREQY
TRBV5-1,ASSLGDRDLRAF
TRBV18,ASSPDRTNYGYT
TRBV28,ASSFYVQETQY
TRBV7-3,ASSLRGTSLNTGELF
TRBV6-5,ASSYDRGGGYNEQF
TRBV28,ASRTGGNGGIYGYT
TRBV11-2,ASSLGGSINYGYT
TRBV30,AWSTLGQGPREKLF
TRBV27,ASSPDRLLNTEAF
TRBV15,ATSLGDSREEKLF
TRBV2,ASRRTRQGEETQY
TRBV12-5,ASGLGAGTATYEQY
TRBV5-6,ASSPQGSDVTNEKLF
TRBV7-6,ASTGLPTDTQY